A single sample gave rise to the 28 T cell receptor beta chains below, sequenced in a study of chemoradiotherapy in HPV16-positive cancers. This table comes from immunoSEQ multiplex PCR, and its TCRdb copy is limited to in-frame clones, with some not included. Of approximately 12,000 clones listed, less than 90% were seen once; the top ten hold about 2.7%. Sample: blood, taken from a patient who underwent chemoradiotherapy. These receptors all come from a human donor with HPV-associated anogenital cancer.

This sequence joins TRBV11-3 and TRBJ2-1; TRBD1 matches at 8 bases. The germline gives CDR1 SGHNT, CDR2 YENEEA. CDR3 size: 15 residues. V was clipped by 5 bases and J by 3 bases; unmatched bases: 6. The CDR3 DNA reads TGTGCCAGCAGCCCAGAGGGACAGGTCTACAATGAGCAGTTCTTC. This codes for CASSPEGQVYNEQFF.

V and J are TRBV7-2 and TRBJ2-2, with D possibly being TRBD1 (6 bases). CDR3 length: 13 residues. Deletions cut 5 bases from V and 6 bases from J, with 10 bases between. CDR1 and CDR2 (germline): SGHTA, FQGNSA. CDR3 coding DNA: TGTGCCAGCAGCCAACAGGGCTCCGGGGAGCTGTTTTTT. Protein sequence: CASSQQGSGELFF.

The gene calls are TRBV9 and TRBJ1-2; D call uncertain. There are 14 residues in the CDR3. Germline loops: CDR1 SGDLS, CDR2 YYNGEE. Trimming shortened V by 3 bases and J by 3 bases, and 12 bases separated the two germline ends. CDR3 coding DNA: TGTGCCAGCAGCGGGCGATACCTCGACTATGGCTACACCTTC. Translation gives CASSGRYLDYGYTF.

The chain employs TRBV27 and TRBJ2-1; D is ambiguous. V was shortened by 2 bases and J by 7 bases, with 12 bases between the two germline ends. There are 14 residues in the CDR3. Germline V gives CDR1 MNHEY, CDR2 SMNVEV (reference sequence). The chain's CDR3 is CASSLGHLMNEQFF. DNA of the CDR3: TGTGCCAGCAGTTTAGGCCACCTTATGAATGAGCAGTTCTTC.

The chain couples TRBV5-6 to TRBJ1-2; D may be TRBD1 (6 bases). Germline V gives CDR1 SGHDT, CDR2 YYEEEE. The CDR3 length is 14 residues. The V and J ends lost 4 bases and 1 base respectively, with 11 bases between them. For the CDR3, the DNA is TGTGCCAGCAGCGTGACAGGTTTTAACTATGGCTACACCTTC. This translates into CASSVTGFNYGYTF.

This chain uses TRBV4-2 with TRBJ2-7; the match to TRBD2 covers 7 bases. Per the germline V gene, CDR1 is LGHNA and CDR2 is YNFKEQ. The CDR3 is 16 amino acids. Trimming cost V 1 base and J 0 bases; bases outside gene matches: 6. CDR3 residues: CASSQGAGVSSYEQYF. The CDR3 coding sequence is TGTGCCAGCAGCCAAGGTGCGGGGGTGAGCTCCTACGAGCAGTACTTC.

The chain recombines TRBV11-1 with TRBJ2-2; tentatively, D is TRBD1 or TRBD2 (6 bases each). The germline gives CDR1 SGHAT, CDR2 FQDESV (reference sequence). The CDR3 runs to 15 residues. V lost 1 base, J lost 4 bases, and 10 bases lay in between. The CDR3 spells CASSLGRGRTGELFF. CDR3 in DNA: TGTGCCAGCAGCTTAGGACGGGGGCGCACCGGGGAGCTGTTTTTT.

This clone was found once. V is TRBV19 and J is TRBJ1-2; 11 positions agree with TRBD1. CDR1 is LNHDA and CDR2 is SQIVND in the germline V gene (reference sequence). There are 20 residues in the CDR3. Trimming at V came to 3 bases and at J to 2 bases, leaving 17 bases not matched to a gene. CDR3 nucleotide sequence: TGTGCCAGTAGTATGGATTGGGCCGGGACAGGGGGTCGGAAGAACTATGGCTACACCTTC. The encoded protein is CASSMDWAGTGGRKNYGYTF.

The genes are TRBV7-1 and TRBJ2-2; D call uncertain. TRBV7-1 is an ORF, and what it does is uncertain. CDR3 length equals 13 residues. V shed 6 bases and J shed 0 bases, with 5 bases lying between them. This chain's CDR3 is CASREPNTGELFF. The CDR3 DNA sequence: TGTGCCAGCAGGGAGCCGAACACCGGGGAGCTGTTTTTT.

This sequence joins TRBV4-1 and TRBJ2-5, with 10 bases identical to TRBD1. The J segment lost 3 bases and the V segment lost 6 bases, leaving 7 bases of the junction unmatched. Germline lookup yields CDR1 MGHRA and CDR2 YSYEKL. This CDR3 has 15 amino acids. CDR3 in amino acids: CASSYRGQGKETQYF. As DNA, the CDR3 is TGCGCCAGCAGTTACAGGGGACAGGGGAAAGAGACCCAGTACTTC.

This chain links TRBV5-5 with TRBJ2-1; D is perhaps TRBD1 (6 bases). Germline CDR1 reads SGHKS; CDR2 reads YYEKEE (reference sequence). The CDR3 loop spans 17 amino acids. Trimming cost V 0 bases and J 1 base, with 14 bases left between them. The CDR3 region is CASSLEGGIGSYNEQFF. The CDR3 DNA follows: TGTGCCAGCAGCTTGGAAGGGGGAATAGGTTCCTACAATGAGCAGTTCTTC. The variable domain in full, completed from reference TRBV5-5 and TRBJ2-1, reads DAGVTQSPTHLIKTRGQQVTLRCSPISGHKSVSWYQQVLGQGPQFIFQYYEKEERGRGNFPDRFSARQFPNYSSELNVNALLLGDSALYLCASSLEGGIGSYNEQFFGPGTRLTVL.

The chain carries TRBV9 and TRBJ2-3; D possibly matches TRBD1 or TRBD2 (7 bases each). The CDR3 consists of 15 residues. V dropped 6 bases and J dropped 3 bases, with 17 bases sitting between them. In germline, CDR1 is SGDLS, CDR2 YYNGEE. The CDR3 region is CASNQGGSGTDTQYF. The CDR3 DNA is TGTGCCAGCAATCAGGGGGGGAGTGGGACAGATACGCAGTATTTT.

This clone showed up just once. This chain links TRBV10-3 with TRBJ1-5; possibly TRBD1 for D (6 bases). Trimming left V 10 bases short and J 5 bases short, with 18 bases between. The germline V gene has CDR1 ENHRY and CDR2 SYGVKD. The CDR3 totals 14 residues. The CDR3 loop reads CATWTAEIHQPQHF. CDR3 nucleotides: TGTGCCACTTGGACAGCTGAAATCCATCAGCCCCAGCATTTT.

This clone was observed a single time. This chain links TRBV5-1 with TRBJ1-1; D might be TRBD1 (5 bases). The V end lost 4 bases, the J end lost 4 bases, and 17 bases lay between the germline ends. The CDR3 runs 15 residues. Germline lookup yields CDR1 SGHRS and CDR2 YFSETQ. The DNA of the CDR3 is TGCGCCAGCAGCCCCGGGGGGGTCGTGAGCACTGAAGCTTTCTTT. It yields the protein CASSPGGVVSTEAFF.

The chain is built from TRBV5-6 and TRBJ1-5; D remains unclear. The CDR3 covers 12 residues. V gave up 0 bases and J gave up 6 bases, with 4 bases separating them. In germline, CDR1 is SGHDT, CDR2 YYEEEE. The CDR3 region is CASSLEGQPQHF. Here the CDR3 DNA reads TGTGCCAGCAGCTTGGAGGGTCAGCCCCAGCATTTT.

This chain uses TRBV20-1 with TRBJ1-2; no reliable D call. V dropped 6 bases and J dropped 5 bases, with 10 bases sitting between them. Germline V gene sequence: CDR1 DFQATT, CDR2 SNEGSKA (reference sequence). CDR3 length: 11 residues. The CDR3 DNA is TGCAGTGCCGCTTCCGGGTATGGCTACACCTTC. It encodes CSAASGYGYTF.

The chain joins TRBV7-8 to TRBJ2-5; the D gene is possibly TRBD1 (6 bases). Germline lookup yields CDR1 SGHVS and CDR2 FQNEAQ. There are 14 residues in the CDR3. Trimming took 3 bases from V and 5 from J, leaving 13 bases between them. The CDR3 coding sequence is TGTGCCAGCAGCTTCGGGACATTAGCGGAGACCCAGTACTTC. Translating gives CASSFGTLAETQYF.

The J gene is TRBJ2-3, the V gene TRBV5-6; D is possibly TRBD1 (7 bases). This CDR3 has 15 amino acids. V was trimmed by 4 bases and J by 5 bases, leaving 17 bases between them. Germline V CDR1 and CDR2: SGHDT, YYEEEE. This chain's CDR3 is CASSTGARGEDTQYF. The CDR3 region has the DNA TGTGCCAGCAGCACAGGGGCACGCGGGGAAGATACGCAGTATTTT.

The chain recombines TRBV7-9 with TRBJ1-1; D unresolved. This CDR3 is 13 amino acids long. Germline V gene data show CDR1 as SEHNR and CDR2 as FQNEAQ (reference sequence). V was pared by 7 bases and J by 0 bases, with 9 bases between. The CDR3: CASTLTMNTEAFF. Written as DNA, the CDR3 is TGTGCCAGCACCCTTACCATGAACACTGAAGCTTTCTTT. The entire variable domain, with the rest obtained from reference TRBV7-9 and TRBJ1-1, is as follows: DTGVSQNPRHKITKRGQNVTFRCDPISEHNRLYWYRQTLGQGPEFLTYFQNEAQLEKSRLLSDRFSAERPKGSFSTLEIQRTEQGDSAMYLCASTLTMNTEAFFGQGTRLTVV.

The chain links TRBV30 to TRBJ2-7; no clear D gene. The CDR3 is 13 amino acids. Looked up from germline, CDR1 is GTSNPN and CDR2 is SVGIG (reference sequence). V dropped 3 bases and J dropped 3 bases, with 12 bases sitting between them. For the CDR3, the DNA is TGTGCCTGGAGCCTCGGGCCCTTCTACGAGCAGTACTTC. Its protein is CAWSLGPFYEQYF.

The table lists this clone with a count of one. The chain couples TRBV19 to TRBJ2-7; 7 nucleotides align to TRBD2. Germline values: CDR1 LNHDA, CDR2 SQIVND (reference sequence). The junction had 5 bases not matched to a gene; V was cut back by 3 bases and J by 3 bases. The CDR3 runs to 14 residues. CDR3: CASSIIGGGYEQYF. The DNA of the CDR3 is TGTGCCAGTAGTATTATCGGCGGGGGCTACGAGCAGTACTTC.

The chain uses TRBV5-1 and TRBJ2-3, with a tentative D call TRBD2 (5 bases). The CDR3 has 14 residues. Germline-derived CDR1 and CDR2 are SGHRS and YFSETQ. Trimming pared 4 bases from V and 6 bases from J, leaving 15 bases between. The CDR3 region is CASSPQTSTDTQYF. CDR3 in DNA: TGCGCCAGCAGCCCCCAAACTAGTACTGATACGCAGTATTTT.

V usage is TRBV5-6 and J usage is TRBJ2-5; D is unresolved. This CDR3 region has 12 residues. The V end lost 0 bases, the J end lost 5 bases, and 5 bases lay between the germline ends. The germline V gene has CDR1 SGHDT and CDR2 YYEEEE. The CDR3 nucleotides read TGTGCCAGCAGCTTGGGGCGGGAGACCCAGTACTTC. This sequence encodes CASSLGRETQYF. Full variable domain (remainder filled in from reference TRBV5-6 and TRBJ2-5): DAGVTQSPTHLIKTRGQQVTLRCSPKSGHDTVSWYQQALGQGPQFIFQYYEEEERQRGNFPDRFSGHQFPNYSSELNVNALLLGDSALYLCASSLGRETQYFGPGTRLLVL.

The V and J genes are TRBV4-1 and TRBJ2-7; D gene unclear. Germline CDR1 is MGHRA and CDR2 is YSYEKL. The CDR3 sequence is 13 residues long. The ends were cut back, 4 bases at V and 2 bases at J, with 9 bases in the middle. The CDR3 coding sequence is TGCGCCAGCAGCCCAATCGGAGCCTACGAGCAGTACTTC. This translates into CASSPIGAYEQYF.

Note on this clone: One junction end does not reproduce the germline sequence, and a read error may be involved. The chain joins TRBV7-8 to TRBJ1-3; D unresolved. The CDR3 spans 13 residues. The germline gives CDR1 SGHVS, CDR2 FQNEAQ. The CDR3 DNA reads as TGTGCCAGCAGCTTAGAGCGGGGAACCACCATATATTTT. Translated: CASSLERGTTIYF.

The chain links TRBV6-5 to TRBJ2-1, with 10 positions matching TRBD2. Trimming cost V 6 bases and J 9 bases; bases outside gene matches: 2. Germline lookup yields CDR1 MNHEY and CDR2 SVGAGI. The CDR3 is made up of 12 amino acids. The CDR3 protein is CASRGTSAEQFF. CDR3 DNA sequence: TGTGCCAGCAGGGGGACTAGCGCTGAGCAGTTCTTC.

The chain has TRBV6-1 and TRBJ1-4; no reliable D call. The CDR3 is 15 residues long. The V gene's germline CDR1 is MNHNS and CDR2 SASEGT. V gave up 1 base and J gave up 6 bases, with 12 bases separating them. The CDR3 DNA sequence: TGTGCCAGCAGTGAAGAGGAGGGCGCGGATGAAAAACTGTTTTTT. It codes for CASSEEEGADEKLFF.

V and J are TRBV19 and TRBJ1-2, with 8 positions matching TRBD1. Trimming cost V 3 bases and J 3 bases; bases outside gene matches: 12. The CDR3 has 17 amino acids. Germline CDR1 LNHDA, CDR2 SQIVND (reference sequence). The CDR3 sequence: CASSISWRQGADYGYTF. The CDR3 bases are TGTGCCAGTAGTATCTCCTGGCGGCAGGGGGCTGACTATGGCTACACCTTC.